Presented here are 20 T cell receptor beta chains from one specimen sequenced in a study of glioma-infiltrating T cells. The iRepertoire nested amplicon-rescue multiplex PCR amplified TCR alpha and beta CDR3s from RNA. Each CDR3 protein gets one entry after TCRdb re-called the multiplex PCR reads with MiXCR. The sample includes 150,000 to 200,000 distinct CDR3 sequences, approximately 30% of them seen just once. Sequencing input: glioma tissue, nonneoplastic brain tissue, or PBMCs (not recorded which). Receptors originate from a human donor with low-grade glioma or glioblastoma, undergoing nonglioma brain surgery, or in good health (not recorded which).

This clonotype was counted many times. This chain connects TRBV7-2 to TRBJ1-1, with no clear D. CDR3 size: 14 residues. Germline CDR1 is SGHTA and CDR2 is FQGNSA. V was cut by 2 bases and J by 1 base, with 8 bases left in between. This CDR3 is CASSLFGPNTEAFF. CDR3 nucleotides: TGTGCCAGCAGCTTATTCGGGCCGAACACTGAAGCTTTCTTT.

This clonotype was counted a few times. The gene calls are TRBV19 and TRBJ1-1; no clear D. CDR3 length: 14 amino acids. V dropped 3 bases and J dropped 4 bases, with 12 bases sitting between them. Germline lookup yields CDR1 LNHDA and CDR2 SQIVND (reference sequence). CDR3 coding DNA: TGTGCCAGTAGTATTGCGGACTCCAGCACTGAAGCTTTCTTT. Its protein product is CASSIADSSTEAFF. The full variable domain, with the rest looked up from reference TRBV19 and TRBJ1-1, is DGGITQSPKYLFRKEGQNVTLSCEQNLNHDAMYWYRQDPGQGLRLIYYSQIVNDFQKGDIAEGYSVSREKKESFPLTVTSAQKNPTAFYLCASSIADSSTEAFFGQGTRLTVV.

This clonotype was seen ten or more times. V gene TRBV6-2 or TRBV6-3 combines with J gene TRBJ2-1, with 9 bases lining up with TRBD1. The CDR3 loop spans 16 amino acids. V dropped 6 bases and J dropped 9; count of bases not matched to a gene: 15. In germline, CDR1 is MNHEY, CDR2 SVGEGT. CDR3 DNA: TGTGCCAGCAGGCAACCTCCGGGACAGGGAGTCACTGAGCAGTTCTTC. It encodes CASRQPPGQGVTEQFF.

There are many counts of this clonotype. The chain recombines TRBV20-1 with TRBJ1-4; TRBD1 is a possible D gene (5 bases). CDR1 and CDR2 (germline): DFQATT, SNEGSKA (reference sequence). The CDR3 has 14 amino acids. With 6 bases removed from V and 4 bases from J, the gap between germline ends came to 15 bases. The CDR3 nucleotides are TGCAGTGCATCGCCAGGGCTCCTTAATGAAAAACTGTTTTTT. Its protein product is CSASPGLLNEKLFF.

The chain has TRBV6-2 or TRBV6-3 and TRBJ2-1; D possibly corresponds to TRBD1 (6 bases). Germline lookup yields CDR1 MNHEY and CDR2 SVGEGT. CDR3 length equals 13 residues. Trimming shortened V by 5 bases and J by 9 bases, and 14 bases separated the two germline ends. The CDR3 DNA reads TGTGCCAGCAGTATCCCACAGGACAGTGAGCAGTTCTTC. Translating it yields CASSIPQDSEQFF.

The chain links TRBV27 to TRBJ2-7; D is perhaps TRBD1 (6 bases). The CDR3 loop spans 12 amino acids. Germline CDR1 MNHEY, CDR2 SMNVEV (reference sequence). Here the CDR3 DNA reads TGTGCTAGAGTCACAGGGTCCGACGAGCAGTACTTC. Amino acid sequence: CARVTGSDEQYF.

The V call is TRBV19, the J call TRBJ2-1, with a tentative D call TRBD1 (5 bases). Germline V lookup: CDR1 LNHDA, CDR2 SQIVND (reference sequence). The CDR3 contains 13 residues. Trimming left V 9 bases short and J 4 bases short, with 13 bases between. CDR3 bases: TGTGCCAGCACAACCGACAGTTACAATGAGCAGTTCTTC. Its protein product is CASTTDSYNEQFF.

In its sample, this clonotype was seen many times. The V gene is TRBV25-1, the J gene TRBJ1-4; unclear D gene. This CDR3 is 12 amino acids long. Germline assignment: CDR1 MGHDK and CDR2 SYGVNS. Deletions cut 8 bases from V and 7 bases from J, with 11 bases between. DNA of the CDR3: TGTGCCAGCGGCCCTTCGGCTGAAAAACTGTTTTTT. Its translation: CASGPSAEKLFF. Full variable domain (remainder filled in from reference TRBV25-1 and TRBJ1-4): EADIYQTPRYLVIGTGKKITLECSQTMGHDKMYWYQQDPGMELHLIHYSYGVNSTEKGDLSSESTVSRIRTEHFPLTLESARPSHTSQYLCASGPSAEKLFFGSGTQLSVL.

This clonotype was recorded many times. The chain is built from TRBV18 and TRBJ1-1; no definite D call. The V gene's germline CDR1 is KGHSH and CDR2 LQKENI. CDR3 length: 11 residues. Deletions cut 2 bases from V and 6 bases from J, with 4 bases between. The CDR3 nucleotides are TGTGCCAGCTCACCAGGGGCTGAAGCTTTCTTT. It codes for CASSPGAEAFF.

This clonotype was found many times. The chain has TRBV7-2 and TRBJ2-1; perhaps TRBD2 as D (6 bases). The V gene lost 4 bases and the J gene lost 8 bases, with 21 bases spanning the gap. Germline CDR1 SGHTA, CDR2 FQGNSA. The CDR3 covers 16 residues. CDR3: CASSWAGTDPGDEQFF. The CDR3 DNA reads TGTGCCAGCAGCTGGGCCGGGACTGACCCGGGCGATGAGCAGTTCTTC.

At least ten counts were recorded for this clonotype. This sequence joins TRBV6-2 or TRBV6-3 and TRBJ1-3, with D unclear. This CDR3 region has 14 residues. V lost 3 bases and J lost 0, with 6 bases in between. Per germline, CDR1 MNHEY and CDR2 SVGEGT. CDR3 DNA: TGTGCCAGCAGTTATTCTCGCTCTGGAAACACCATATATTTT. Translating it yields CASSYSRSGNTIYF.

The rearrangement uses TRBV20-1 and TRBJ2-3; the match to TRBD1 covers 8 bases. The CDR3 runs 14 residues. V lost 3 bases to trimming and J lost 11 bases; unmatched junction nucleotides: 13. From germline, CDR1 is DFQATT and CDR2 SNEGSKA (reference sequence). The CDR3 bases are TGCAGTGCTAGGACTCCCGATGGGACAGGTAGGCAGTATTTT. Translation: CSARTPDGTGRQYF.

The V gene is TRBV12-3 or TRBV12-4, the J gene TRBJ2-7; either TRBD1 or TRBD2 may supply D (5 bases each). The length of the CDR3 is 13 residues. With 8 bases removed from V and 5 bases from J, the gap between germline ends came to 16 bases. CDR3 amino acids: CASLRGDGDEQYF. CDR3 DNA: TGTGCCAGCCTTAGGGGCGACGGGGACGAGCAGTACTTC.

This clonotype was counted many times. The gene calls are TRBV19 and TRBJ2-1; a possible D gene is TRBD2 (6 bases). Germline assignment: CDR1 LNHDA and CDR2 SQIVND (reference sequence). V lost 2 bases to trimming and J lost 1 base, with 12 bases between them. This CDR3 is built from 16 residues. DNA of the CDR3: TGTGCCAGTAGTATATTGCGGGATTATTCCTACAATGAGCAGTTCTTC. Its translation is CASSILRDYSYNEQFF.

In its sample, this clonotype was seen many times. The rearrangement uses TRBV10-3 and TRBJ2-1, with 9 bases fitting TRBD2. The V gene end was trimmed by 11 bases and the J gene end by 8 bases; junction bases not matched to a gene: 13. The CDR3 covers 14 residues. The V gene's germline CDR1 is ENHRY and CDR2 SYGVKD. The CDR3, as DNA: TGTGCCTCTGGGACTAGCCCCTTCGGGGATGAGCAGTTCTTC. Encoded protein: CASGTSPFGDEQFF.

This chain connects TRBV27 to TRBJ1-5; no definite D call. In germline, CDR1 is MNHEY, CDR2 SMNVEV (reference sequence). CDR3 size: 18 residues. V lost 3 bases and J 0 bases, leaving 18 bases between the germline ends. This CDR3 is CASSFLRKRPYSNQPQHF. In nucleotides, the CDR3 is TGTGCCAGCAGTTTTTTGAGGAAGAGGCCTTATAGCAATCAGCCCCAGCATTTT.

The chain recombines TRBV7-9 with TRBJ2-5, with 10 bases matching TRBD1. The CDR3 sequence is 15 residues long. Germline V lookup: CDR1 SEHNR, CDR2 FQNEAQ (reference sequence). Losses at the gene ends were 3 bases for V and 4 bases for J; bases not matched to a gene: 5. The CDR3 DNA sequence: TGTGCCAGCAGCTTCTCGACAGGGGGCTCAGAGACCCAGTACTTC. This codes for CASSFSTGGSETQYF.

This clonotype showed up many times. V gene TRBV12-3 or TRBV12-4 combines with J gene TRBJ1-5, with D unclear. The CDR3 runs 14 residues. Trimming stripped 2 bases from V and 0 bases from J, with 5 bases between. This CDR3 is CASSLFDSNQPQHF. The DNA of the CDR3 is TGTGCCAGCAGTTTATTCGATAGCAATCAGCCCCAGCATTTT.

In DNA, the CDR3 is TGTGCCAGTAGTATAGATCTACCCACAGGTTTCAGTCAGCCCCAGCATTTT. It yields the protein CASSIDLPTGFSQPQHF. The chain couples TRBV19 to TRBJ1-5; D may be TRBD1 (5 bases). V was shortened by 0 bases and J by 6 bases, with 18 bases between the two germline ends. The CDR3 totals 17 residues. Germline V gene sequence: CDR1 LNHDA, CDR2 SQIVND (reference sequence).

CDR3 protein: CSAPRGTNFEAFF. In DNA, the CDR3 is TGCAGTGCGCCACGGGGGACGAACTTTGAAGCTTTCTTT. The J gene is TRBJ1-1, the V gene TRBV20-1; the D gene is possibly TRBD1 (5 bases). The germline V and J ends were trimmed by 6 bases and 7 bases, with 18 bases remaining between them. Germline V CDR1 and CDR2: DFQATT, SNEGSKA (reference sequence). CDR3 length: 13 amino acids.